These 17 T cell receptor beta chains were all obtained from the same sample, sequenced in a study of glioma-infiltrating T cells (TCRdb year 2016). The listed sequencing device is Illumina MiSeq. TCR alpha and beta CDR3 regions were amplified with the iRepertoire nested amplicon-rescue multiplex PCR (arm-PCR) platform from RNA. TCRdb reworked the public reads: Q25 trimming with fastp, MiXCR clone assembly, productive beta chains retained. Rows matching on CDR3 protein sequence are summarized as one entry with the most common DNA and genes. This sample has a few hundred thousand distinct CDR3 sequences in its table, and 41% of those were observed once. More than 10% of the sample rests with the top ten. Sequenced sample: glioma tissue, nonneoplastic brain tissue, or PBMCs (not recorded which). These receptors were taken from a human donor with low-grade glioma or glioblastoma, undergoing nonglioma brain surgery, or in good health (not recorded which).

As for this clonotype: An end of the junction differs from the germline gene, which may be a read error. CDR3 coding DNA: TGTGCCAGCAGCCAGAACAGGGCAACCTACAGTGAGCAGTTCTTC. It encodes CASSQNRATYSEQFF. The chain employs TRBV4-2 and TRBJ2-1, with a possible D match to TRBD1 (6 bases). The CDR3 spans 15 residues. Looked up from germline, CDR1 is LGHNA and CDR2 is YNFKEQ.

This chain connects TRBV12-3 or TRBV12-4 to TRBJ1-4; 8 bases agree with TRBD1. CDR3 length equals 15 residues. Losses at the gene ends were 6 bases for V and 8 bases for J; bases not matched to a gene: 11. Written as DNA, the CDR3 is TGTGCCAGCAGCCAGGGGTGGACAGGGCGAGAAAAACTGTTTTTT. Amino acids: CASSQGWTGREKLFF.

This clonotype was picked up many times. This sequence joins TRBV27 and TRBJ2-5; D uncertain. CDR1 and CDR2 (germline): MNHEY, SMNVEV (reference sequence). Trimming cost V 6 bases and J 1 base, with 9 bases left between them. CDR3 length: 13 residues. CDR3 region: CASRPRIQETQYF. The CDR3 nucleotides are TGTGCCAGCAGGCCCCGGATCCAAGAGACCCAGTACTTC.

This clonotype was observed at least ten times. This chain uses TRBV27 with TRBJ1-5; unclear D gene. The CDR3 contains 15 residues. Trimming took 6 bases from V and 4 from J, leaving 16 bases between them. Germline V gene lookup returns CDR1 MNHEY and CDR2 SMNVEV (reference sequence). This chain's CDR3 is CASSGSPTTNQPQHF. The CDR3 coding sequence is TGTGCCAGCAGCGGAAGCCCGACTACTAATCAGCCCCAGCATTTT.

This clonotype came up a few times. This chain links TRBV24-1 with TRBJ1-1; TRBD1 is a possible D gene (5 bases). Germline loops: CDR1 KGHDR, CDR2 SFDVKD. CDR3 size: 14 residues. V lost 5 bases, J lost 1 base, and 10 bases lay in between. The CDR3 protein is CATSGSRGNTEAFF. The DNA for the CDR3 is TGTGCCACCAGTGGGTCGAGGGGGAACACTGAAGCTTTCTTT.

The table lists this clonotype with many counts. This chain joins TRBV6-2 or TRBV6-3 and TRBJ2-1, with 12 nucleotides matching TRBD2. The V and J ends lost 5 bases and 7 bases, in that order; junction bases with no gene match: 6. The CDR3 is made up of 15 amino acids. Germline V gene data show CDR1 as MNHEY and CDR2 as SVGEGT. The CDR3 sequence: CASSRLAGGGNEQFF. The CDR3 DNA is TGTGCCAGCAGTCGCCTAGCGGGAGGGGGGAATGAGCAGTTCTTC.

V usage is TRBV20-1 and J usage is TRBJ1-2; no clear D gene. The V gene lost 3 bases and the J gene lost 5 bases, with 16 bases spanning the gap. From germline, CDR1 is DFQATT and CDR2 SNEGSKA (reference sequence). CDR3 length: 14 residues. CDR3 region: CSASLSGKAYGYTF. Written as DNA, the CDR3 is TGCAGTGCTAGCCTCTCCGGGAAGGCTTATGGCTACACCTTC.

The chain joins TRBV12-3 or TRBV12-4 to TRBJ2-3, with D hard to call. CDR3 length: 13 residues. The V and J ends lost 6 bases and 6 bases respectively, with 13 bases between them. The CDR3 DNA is TGTGCCAGCAGGGTAGCTAACAGCGATACGCAGTATTTT. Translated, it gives CASRVANSDTQYF.

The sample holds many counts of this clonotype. The CDR3 sequence is CASSPIFPDTQYF. In nucleotides, the CDR3 is TGTGCCAGCAGCCCGATCTTCCCAGATACGCAGTATTTT. J is TRBJ2-3 and V is TRBV6-1; D uncertain. The length of the CDR3 is 13 residues. Between the trimmed V and J ends, which lost 6 bases and 4 bases, there was a span of 11 bases. Germline CDR1 is MNHNS and CDR2 is SASEGT.

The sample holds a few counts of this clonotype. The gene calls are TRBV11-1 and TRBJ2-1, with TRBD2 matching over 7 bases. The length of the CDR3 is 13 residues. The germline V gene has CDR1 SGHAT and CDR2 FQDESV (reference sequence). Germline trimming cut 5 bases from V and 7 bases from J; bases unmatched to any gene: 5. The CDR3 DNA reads TGTGCCAGCAGCCCTCGACTAGCTAATGAGCAGTTCTTC. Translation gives CASSPRLANEQFF.

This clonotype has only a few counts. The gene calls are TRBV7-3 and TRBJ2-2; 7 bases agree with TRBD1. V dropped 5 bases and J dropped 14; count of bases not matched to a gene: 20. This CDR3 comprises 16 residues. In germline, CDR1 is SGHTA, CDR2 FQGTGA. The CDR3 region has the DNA TGTGCCAGCAGCCTAAACGCCCAAGGGACAGCTCAAGCCCTGTTTTTT. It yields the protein CASSLNAQGTAQALFF. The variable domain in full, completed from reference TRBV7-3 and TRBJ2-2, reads GAGVSQTPSNKVTEKGKYVELRCDPISGHTALYWYRQSLGQGPEFLIYFQGTGAADDSGLPNDRFFAVRPEGSVSTLKIQRTERGDSAVYLCASSLNAQGTAQALFFGEGSRLTVL.

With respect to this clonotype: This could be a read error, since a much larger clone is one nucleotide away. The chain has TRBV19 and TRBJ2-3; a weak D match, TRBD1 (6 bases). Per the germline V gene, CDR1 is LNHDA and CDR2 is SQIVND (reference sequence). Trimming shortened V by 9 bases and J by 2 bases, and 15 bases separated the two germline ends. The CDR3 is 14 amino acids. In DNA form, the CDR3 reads TGTGCCAGCAGCGACAGGTCTATCACAGATACGCAGTATTTT. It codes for CASSDRSITDTQYF.

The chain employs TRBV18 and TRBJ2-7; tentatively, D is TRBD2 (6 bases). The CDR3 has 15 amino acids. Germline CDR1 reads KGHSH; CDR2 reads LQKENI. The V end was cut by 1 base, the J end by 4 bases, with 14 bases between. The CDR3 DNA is TGTGCCAGCTCACCACGAGGGACTTATCTATACGAGCAGTACTTC. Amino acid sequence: CASSPRGTYLYEQYF.

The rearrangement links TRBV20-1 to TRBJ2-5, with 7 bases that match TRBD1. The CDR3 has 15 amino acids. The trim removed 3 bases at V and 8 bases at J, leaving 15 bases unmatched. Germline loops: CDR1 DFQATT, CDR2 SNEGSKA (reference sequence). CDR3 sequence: CSASFYRGWTDTQYF. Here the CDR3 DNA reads TGCAGTGCTAGTTTTTACAGGGGTTGGACAGATACCCAGTACTTC.

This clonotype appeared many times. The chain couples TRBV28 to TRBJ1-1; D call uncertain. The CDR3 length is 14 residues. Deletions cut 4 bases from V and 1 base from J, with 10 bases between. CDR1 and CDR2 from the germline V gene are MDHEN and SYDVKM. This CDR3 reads CASSSERGNTEAFF. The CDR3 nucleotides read TGTGCCAGCAGTTCGGAGAGAGGGAACACTGAAGCTTTCTTT.

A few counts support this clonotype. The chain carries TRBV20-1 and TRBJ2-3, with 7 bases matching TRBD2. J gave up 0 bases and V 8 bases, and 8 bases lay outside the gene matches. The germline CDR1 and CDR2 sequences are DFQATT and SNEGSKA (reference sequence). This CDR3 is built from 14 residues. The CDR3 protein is CSWSGRASTDTQYF. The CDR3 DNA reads TGCAGTTGGAGTGGGAGGGCTAGCACAGATACGCAGTATTTT.

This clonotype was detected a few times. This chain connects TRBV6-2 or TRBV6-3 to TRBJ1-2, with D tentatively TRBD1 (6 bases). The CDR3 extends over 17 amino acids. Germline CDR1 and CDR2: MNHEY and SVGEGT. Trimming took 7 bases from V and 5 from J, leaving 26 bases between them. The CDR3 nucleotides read TGTGCCAGCACCATGACAGGCCAAGGAACCTTCGGATATGGCTACACCTTC. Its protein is CASTMTGQGTFGYGYTF.